This T cell receptor beta chain stems from a study of beta chain features in type 1 diabetes. Study-level information: Patient and healthy donor groups were alike in age, gender and cell yields.

Study-wide findings and caveats: HLA effects on TCRB rearrangement stayed unresolved here. Within patients, naive, central memory and Treg TCRB repertoires seemed more similar than within healthy donors. VDJ junctions from type 1 diabetes patients carried fewer insertions and larger deletions. Among patients with Type 1 diabetes, TCRB CDR3s were moderately but significantly shorter in every one of the four CD4+ subsets.

Reverse transcribing all isolated RNA meant expressed TCRB transcripts were sequenced. Here immunoSEQ multiplex PCR was the method, and the copy in TCRdb shows in-frame clones only, minus some. Counted here are 140,000 or so clones, approximately 13% occurring once; the ten biggest clones make up 1.3%. Deletions cut 4 bases from V and 9 bases from J, with 13 bases between. Per the germline V gene, CDR1 is MGHRA and CDR2 is YSYEKL. The length of the CDR3 is 13 residues. This clone was detected only a few times. The antigen is undetermined. The receptor comes from a young man with type 1 diabetes. The sample comprised central memory CD4+ T cells from blood. J is TRBJ2-4 and V is TRBV4-1; D gene unclear. CDR3 sequence reads: CASSLQKGGIQYF. The CDR3 DNA reads as TGCGCCAGCAGCCTACAGAAGGGCGGCATTCAGTACTTC.